This entry lists 10 T cell receptor beta chains sequenced from one sample in a study of control samples from healthy donors and cancer patients. The data were produced by immunoSEQ multiplex PCR, yet TCRdb's version contains in-frame clones alone and is incomplete. The data contain about 83,000 clones, 91% of them seen just once; the ten biggest clones take up 17%. Specimen: blood. The receptors derive from a man aged 45 to 65 in good health.

The count of this clone is one. This rearrangement joins TRBV7-2 to TRBJ1-1, with D unclear. Germline loops: CDR1 SGHTA, CDR2 FQGNSA. The V end was cut by 1 base, the J end by 7 bases, with 4 bases between. The CDR3 contains 11 residues. CDR3 amino acids: CASSLGGEAFF. The CDR3 DNA sequence: TGTGCCAGCAGCTTAGGGGGTGAAGCTTTCTTT.

The chain carries TRBV7-2 and TRBJ1-6, with 8 bases matching TRBD1. The CDR3 totals 14 residues. Germline V gives CDR1 SGHTA, CDR2 FQGNSA. V lost 0 bases, J lost 10 bases, and 2 bases stayed unmatched. The DNA of the CDR3 is TGTGCCAGCAGCTTAGCCAGGGGGCGGTCACCCCTCCACTTT. This sequence encodes CASSLARGRSPLHF.

The genes are TRBV9 and TRBJ2-5; the match to TRBD2 covers 8 bases. Per the germline V gene, CDR1 is SGDLS and CDR2 is YYNGEE. V dropped 4 bases and J dropped 3; count of bases not matched to a gene: 8. The CDR3 runs 15 residues. CDR3 amino acids: CASSPAGGREETQYF. The CDR3 bases are TGTGCCAGCAGCCCCGCGGGGGGTCGGGAAGAGACCCAGTACTTC.

V gene TRBV11-2 combines with J gene TRBJ1-4; unclear D gene. V lost 1 base, J lost 0 bases, and 9 bases lay in between. CDR3 size: 16 residues. Looked up from germline, CDR1 is SGHAT and CDR2 is FQNNGV. CDR3 sequence reads: CASSLGSIATNEKLFF. The CDR3 bases are TGTGCCAGCAGCTTAGGTTCGATTGCAACTAATGAAAAACTGTTTTTT.

This rearrangement joins TRBV5-1 to TRBJ1-1; unclear D gene. Germline V gene data show CDR1 as SGHRS and CDR2 as YFSETQ. V lost 0 bases to trimming and J lost 4 bases, with 13 bases between them. The length of the CDR3 is 15 residues. CDR3 coding DNA: TGCGCCAGCAGCTTGGTTTTTGCAGAGCTCACTGAAGCTTTCTTT. Residues: CASSLVFAELTEAFF.

The rearrangement joins TRBV2 to TRBJ1-2; 12 bases map to TRBD1. V lost 8 bases to trimming and J lost 8 bases; unmatched junction nucleotides: 12. Germline V lookup: CDR1 SNHLY, CDR2 FYNNEI. The CDR3 extends over 15 amino acids. Here the CDR3 DNA reads TGTGCCAGCGACTACCTAGGGACAGGGGGCTTGGGCTACACCTTC. It yields the protein CASDYLGTGGLGYTF.

The chain uses TRBV7-6 and TRBJ2-5; D is unresolved. With 3 bases removed from V and 2 bases from J, the gap between germline ends came to 13 bases. Germline values: CDR1 SGHVS, CDR2 FNYEAQ. The CDR3 extends over 15 amino acids. The CDR3 is CASSFGTVIQETQYF. CDR3 bases: TGTGCCAGCAGCTTTGGCACAGTCATACAAGAGACCCAGTACTTC.

This clone has only a few counts. The chain recombines TRBV11-3 with TRBJ2-1, with D possibly TRBD2 on 6 matching bases. The CDR3 spans 15 residues. The V end lost 0 bases, the J end lost 3 bases, and 9 bases lay between the germline ends. Germline values: CDR1 SGHNT, CDR2 YENEEA. This CDR3 reads CASSLDGGDYNEQFF. For the CDR3, the DNA is TGTGCCAGCAGCTTAGACGGGGGAGACTACAATGAGCAGTTCTTC. The variable domain in full, completed from reference TRBV11-3 and TRBJ2-1, reads EAGVVQSPRYKIIEKKQPVAFWCNPISGHNTLYWYLQNLGQGPELLIRYENEEAVDDSQLPKDRFSAERLKGVDSTLKIQPAELGDSAVYLCASSLDGGDYNEQFFGPGTRLTVL.

This clone has a single count. J is TRBJ1-2 and V is TRBV12-3 or TRBV12-4; tentative D call: TRBD1 (5 bases). This CDR3 is 11 amino acids long. The V end lost 6 bases, the J end lost 11 bases, and 13 bases lay between the germline ends. CDR3 amino acids: CASSQSQEYTF. DNA of the CDR3: TGTGCCAGCAGCCAATCACAGGAATACACCTTC.

The gene calls are TRBV25-1 and TRBJ2-5, with D possibly being TRBD1 (5 bases). In germline, CDR1 is MGHDK, CDR2 SYGVNS. This CDR3 has 16 amino acids. V lost 5 bases to trimming and J lost 5 bases, with 21 bases between them. The CDR3 region has the DNA TGTGCCAGCAGTAAGGGCCAGGGTGACCTCGGGGAGACCCAGTACTTC. Its protein is CASSKGQGDLGETQYF.